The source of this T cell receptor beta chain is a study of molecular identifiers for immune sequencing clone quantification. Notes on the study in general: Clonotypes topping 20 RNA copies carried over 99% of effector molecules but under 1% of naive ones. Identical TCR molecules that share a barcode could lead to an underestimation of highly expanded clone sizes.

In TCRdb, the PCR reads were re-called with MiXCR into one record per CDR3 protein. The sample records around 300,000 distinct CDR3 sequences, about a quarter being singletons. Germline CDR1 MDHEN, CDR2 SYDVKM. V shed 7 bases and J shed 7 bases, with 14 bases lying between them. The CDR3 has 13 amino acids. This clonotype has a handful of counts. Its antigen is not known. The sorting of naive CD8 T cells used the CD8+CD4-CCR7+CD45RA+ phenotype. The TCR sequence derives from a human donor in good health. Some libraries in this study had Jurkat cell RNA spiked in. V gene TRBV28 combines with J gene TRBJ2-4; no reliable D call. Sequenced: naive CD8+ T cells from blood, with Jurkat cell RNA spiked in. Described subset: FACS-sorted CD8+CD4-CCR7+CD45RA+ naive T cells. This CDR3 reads CASNGRTFNIQYF. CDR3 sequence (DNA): TGTGCCAGCAATGGAAGGACGTTTAACATTCAGTACTTC.